This TCR beta chain was recovered during a study of T cell responses to AZD1222 COVID-19 vaccine (dated by TCRdb to 2020 to 2023). For the wider study: TCR sequencing covered 230 to 250 trial participants: 200 to 220 given two doses of AZD1222 and 26 given two doses of MenACWY control vaccine. Enrollment into the trials was organized by age into subgroups of 18-55, 56-69 and 70-plus years, and those subgroups contained roughly 160, 29 and 62 TCR-sequenced participants, respectively. The investigation overall reported the following: Reportedly, close to half of the unique spike-specific TCRs recognized epitopes lying outside the regions that are mutated in the B.1.351 and B.1.1.7 variants. After two AZD1222 doses, spike-specific TCR breadth and depth were significantly higher than at day 0 and than in MenACWY recipients. No day 14 peak-response samples were available, so repertoires were characterized only after the peak T cell response. Most participants were white British and females outnumbered males, and the authors suggested that clonal diversity may have been underestimated. The vaccine-associated CD4 TCRs covered the entire spike protein, and the dominant responses fell in regions 160-218 and 743-854. Conclusions about previously exposed vaccinees are limited, since just five or six AZD1222 recipients were seropositive for SARS-CoV-2 at baseline. The 56-69-year group was small, and its depth increase did not reach significance, likely because of low power.

The label giving this sample's time point can be read as: about 28 days (+/-7) after the second vaccine dose. AZD1222 recipients given second doses at about 4 weeks or at about 12 weeks were pooled, since spike-specific TCR depth and breadth were not found to differ between the two schedules. The vaccinee samples were drawn from two UK trials, COV001 and COV002, one of which was a single-blind randomized controlled phase 2/3 trial testing AZD1222 (ChAdOx1 nCoV-19) in healthy adults. For TCRbeta chain sequencing, PBMC samples from trial participants were taken at day 0 and at day 28 after the second dose. This clone was recorded a few times. No cognate antigen has been identified for it. Within one base of it there is no much larger clone, and no base qualities were kept. The germline V gene yields LGHNA for CDR1 and YNFKEQ for CDR2. V gives up 0 bases and J gives up 2 bases, and the segment between their germline ends measures 14 bases. The CDR3 holds 16 amino acids from the cysteine to the phenylalanine. The DNA shown is the 48-base CDR3, in frame from base 1.

The CDR3 regions of human TCRbeta chains were analyzed by immunosequencing. As for the authors' bioinformatics: TCRs in the repertoires were compared against a reference library of SARS-CoV-2-specific TCRs that had been generated with the MIRA antigen-specificity platform. Breadth was defined as the fraction of unique TCRs that were SARS-CoV-2-associated, and depth was defined as the fraction of total T cells that were SARS-CoV-2-associated. Using the MIRA data, each spike-specific TCR was mapped to the spike region that the TCR reacts to and placed in a CD4 or CD8 class. Log10-transformed breadth and depth values were compared by one-way ANOVA with Sidak's multiple comparisons tests. TCRdb took over this immuneACCESS table, retaining in-frame rearrangements with V and J assigned. Such tables are incomplete; in checked studies, under half of the missing clones stem from an unresolved V gene, and the remainder is unexplained. V and J calls and clone size are as listed in that table; D and trimming were resolved from the DNA. Here the sample has approximately 150,000 clones; roughly 90% occur a single time. Of the sample, approximately 3.8% is held by the ten largest clones.

The material was peripheral blood, obtained 28 days after the second AZD1222 dose. This receptor chain uses TRBV4-2 and TRBJ2-7, with no confidently assigned D gene. This TCR derives from an adult who received the AZD1222 COVID-19 vaccine. In nucleotide form, the sequence is TGTGCCAGCAGCCAAGATGCCAGTCTGAAAACCTACGAGCAGTACTTC. It specifies CASSQDASLKTYEQYF.